This T cell receptor beta chain was sequenced in a study of cytomegalovirus exposure and HLA in healthy donors. Study-level information: It was reported in a later analysis that the same platform had been used for the roughly 130 validation repertoires as for the 550 to 700 first-cohort repertoires. Overall study results and limits: Rarity characterized most TCR sequences, yet some public TCRs appeared in many donors. That first-cohort TCR clusters tended to co-occur in the roughly 110 validation repertoires was found in a later analysis. CMV antigen specificity of a few CMV-associated chains was confirmed in vitro.

With respect to this clone: What it binds is unknown.

Repertoires were generated with immunoSEQ multiplex PCR, while TCRdb's copy carries only in-frame clones and drops some. The sample yields 150,000 to 200,000 clones, nearly 90% seen once. The CDR3 totals 13 residues. Looked up from germline, CDR1 is MGHRA and CDR2 is YSYEKL. V lost 8 bases and J 4 bases, leaving 12 bases between the germline ends. The specimen sequenced was PBMCs. This sequence was found in a woman under 30 in good health and CMV-seropositive. The chain uses TRBV4-1 and TRBJ2-1, with a weak D call TRBD2 (5 bases). The CDR3 region has the DNA TGCGCCAGCGCCCGAGGCGGGTACAATGAGCAGTTCTTC. It specifies CASARGGYNEQFF.